The next 7 T cell receptor beta chains were all read from a single sample in a study of CXCR3-negative and CXCR3-positive naive CD8 T cells. Carrying UMI labels, the TRB cDNA libraries were prepared through 5' RACE. After re-calling the 5' RACE reads, TCRdb lists one entry per CDR3 protein, DNA absent. The sample totals about 130,000 distinct CDR3 sequences. The sequenced sample consisted of naive CXCR3- CD8+ T cells from blood. Sample subset: CD45RO-CCR7+CD27+CD95- naive CD8+ T cells lacking CXCR3 (TNR3-). The receptors were sampled from a human donor in good health. Some clones in this sample may be carry-over from other donors' samples.

The chain employs TRBV29-1 and TRBJ1-2. The germline gives CDR1 SQVTM, CDR2 ANQGSEA. The CDR3 sequence is 11 residues long. CDR3 protein: CSVGGLYGYTF.

The rearrangement uses TRBV7-3 and TRBJ2-1; checking the TCRdb D call of TRBD1 is not possible without DNA. This CDR3 has 17 residues. Germline-derived CDR1 and CDR2 are SGHTA and FQGTGA. This chain's CDR3 is CASSLRLGESSYNEQFF.

The rearrangement uses TRBV27 and TRBJ2-3; the TRBD1 assignment by TCRdb is unverifiable without DNA. Looked up from germline, CDR1 is MNHEY and CDR2 is SMNVEV (reference sequence). This CDR3 comprises 12 residues. The CDR3 here is CASRWGADTQYF.

The chain has TRBV29-1 and TRBJ2-5; with no DNA, the TCRdb D assignment of TRBD1 cannot be verified. The CDR3 is made up of 12 amino acids. Germline V gene lookup returns CDR1 SQVTM and CDR2 ANQGSEA. CDR3: CSVVPGGETQYF. The full variable domain, its missing parts supplied by reference TRBV29-1 and TRBJ2-5, is SAVISQKPSRDICQRGTSLTIQCQVDSQVTMMFWYRQQPGQSLTLIATANQGSEATYESGFVIDKFPISRPNLTFSTLTVSNMSPEDSSIYLCSVVPGGETQYFGPGTRLLVL.

The V and J genes are TRBV6-6 and TRBJ2-1. The CDR3 sequence is 11 residues long. Germline loops: CDR1 MNHNY, CDR2 SVGAGI (reference sequence). The CDR3 sequence: CASRQYNEQFF.

The rearrangement uses TRBV5-6 and TRBJ2-3; TCRdb outputs TRBD1, but without DNA this stays unchecked. The CDR3 extends over 16 amino acids. Per germline, CDR1 SGHDT and CDR2 YYEEEE. CDR3: CASSFSRDTNTDTQYF.

V usage is TRBV5-1 and J usage is TRBJ2-2; TCRdb lists TRBD2, though no DNA is available to test this call. CDR1 is SGHRS, CDR2 YFSETQ, per germline. CDR3 length equals 18 residues. Here the CDR3 reads CASSLPTSGGSNTGELFF.